Listed below are T cell receptor beta chains from one sample, sequenced in a study of cytomegalovirus exposure and HLA in healthy donors. Produced via immunoSEQ multiplex PCR; TCRdb's table is partial and in-frame only. The table lists roughly 200,000 clones, 87% of them singletons. Sequences were obtained from PBMCs. These receptors came from a boy aged 2 to 9 in good health and CMV-seronegative. CDR3s include the opening cysteine and the closing phenylalanine or tryptophan. The D gene is left open where the match is weak.

V: TRBV19
J: TRBJ2-2
D: .
CDR3: CASQGFRGARELFF

V: TRBV4-1
J: TRBJ1-2
D: .
CDR3: CASSQESTGNYGYTF

V: TRBV10-2
J: TRBJ2-5
D: .
CDR3: CASSDLETQYF

V: TRBV30
J: TRBJ1-1
D: .
CDR3: CAWRRTEAFF

V: TRBV11-3
J: TRBJ1-2
D: .
CDR3: CASSLETSGTPPNYGYTF

V: TRBV7-9
J: TRBJ1-3
D: TRBD1
CDR3: CASSLDLSGGGNTIYF

V: TRBV27
J: TRBJ2-3
D: TRBD1
CDR3: CASSLDRAADTQYF

V: TRBV19
J: TRBJ1-5
D: .
CDR3: CASTLEGMGNQPQHF

V: TRBV6-1
J: TRBJ1-1
D: TRBD1
CDR3: CASSVDRVTTEAFF

V: TRBV6-5
J: TRBJ1-1
D: .
CDR3: CASSYSRGEEAFF

V: TRBV14
J: TRBJ2-7
D: .
CDR3: CASSQDASGSYEQYF

V: TRBV5-6
J: TRBJ2-7
D: .
CDR3: CASSSRTGVWGEQYF

V: TRBV4-1
J: TRBJ2-1
D: .
CDR3: CASSQSRDFYNEQFF